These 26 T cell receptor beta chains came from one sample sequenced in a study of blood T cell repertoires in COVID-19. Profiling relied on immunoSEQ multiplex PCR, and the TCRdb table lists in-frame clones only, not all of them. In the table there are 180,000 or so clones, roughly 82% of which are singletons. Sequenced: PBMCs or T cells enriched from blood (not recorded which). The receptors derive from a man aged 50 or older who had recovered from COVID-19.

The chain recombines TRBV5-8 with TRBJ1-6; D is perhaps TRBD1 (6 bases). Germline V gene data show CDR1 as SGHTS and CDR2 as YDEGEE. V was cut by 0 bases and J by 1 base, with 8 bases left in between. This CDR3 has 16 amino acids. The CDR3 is CASSLGGTSYNSPLHF. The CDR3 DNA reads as TGTGCCAGCAGCTTGGGAGGGACATCCTATAATTCACCCCTCCACTTT.

The CDR3 sequence is CASGPGGGSSYEQYF. CDR3 coding DNA: TGCGCCAGCGGGCCGGGCGGGGGGTCCTCCTACGAGCAGTACTTC. V is TRBV4-1 and J is TRBJ2-7, with TRBD2 matching 8 bases. Germline V gene data show CDR1 as MGHRA and CDR2 as YSYEKL. The CDR3 is 15 residues long. Germline trimming cut 8 bases from V and 0 bases from J; bases unmatched to any gene: 9.

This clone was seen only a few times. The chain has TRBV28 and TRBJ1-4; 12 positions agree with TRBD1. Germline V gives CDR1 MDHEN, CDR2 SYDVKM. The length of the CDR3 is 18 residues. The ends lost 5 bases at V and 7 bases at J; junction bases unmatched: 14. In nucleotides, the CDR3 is TGTGCCAGCAGTCCCCTCCCGGGACAGGGGGCGTTAAGTGAAAAACTGTTTTTT. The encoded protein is CASSPLPGQGALSEKLFF. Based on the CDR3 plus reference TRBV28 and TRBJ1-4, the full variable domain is DVKVTQSSRYLVKRTGEKVFLECVQDMDHENMFWYRQDPGLGLRLIYFSYDVKMKEKGDIPEGYSVSREKKERFSLILESASTNQTSMYLCASSPLPGQGALSEKLFFGSGTQLSVL.

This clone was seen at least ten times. CDR3 nucleotide sequence: TGCGCCAGCAGGGACTGGACCGTAGATAATTCACCCCTCCACTTT. Residues: CASRDWTVDNSPLHF. V and J are TRBV4-1 and TRBJ1-6, with D unresolved. The germline CDR1 and CDR2 sequences are MGHRA and YSYEKL. V lost 6 bases to trimming and J lost 5 bases, with 14 bases between them. The CDR3 length is 15 residues.

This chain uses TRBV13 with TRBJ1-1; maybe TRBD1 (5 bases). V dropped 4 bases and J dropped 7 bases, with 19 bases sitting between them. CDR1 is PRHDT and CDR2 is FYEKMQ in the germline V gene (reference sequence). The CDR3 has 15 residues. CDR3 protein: CASSSKFGGVYEAFF. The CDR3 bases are TGTGCCAGCAGCTCTAAATTCGGGGGAGTGTATGAAGCTTTCTTT.

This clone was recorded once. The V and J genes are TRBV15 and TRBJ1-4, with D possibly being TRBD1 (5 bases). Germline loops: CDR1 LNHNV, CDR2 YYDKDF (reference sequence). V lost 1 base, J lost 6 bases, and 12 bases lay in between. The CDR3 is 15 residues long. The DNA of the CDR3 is TGTGCCACCAGCAGAGGGGGCGGTAGGGATGAAAAACTGTTTTTT. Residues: CATSRGGGRDEKLFF.

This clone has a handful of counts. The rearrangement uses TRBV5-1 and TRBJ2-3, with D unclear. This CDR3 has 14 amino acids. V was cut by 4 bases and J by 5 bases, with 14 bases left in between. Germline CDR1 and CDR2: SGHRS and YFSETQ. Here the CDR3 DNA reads TGCGCCAGCAGCGAGAACCCGGGTATAGATACGCAGTATTTT. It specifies CASSENPGIDTQYF.

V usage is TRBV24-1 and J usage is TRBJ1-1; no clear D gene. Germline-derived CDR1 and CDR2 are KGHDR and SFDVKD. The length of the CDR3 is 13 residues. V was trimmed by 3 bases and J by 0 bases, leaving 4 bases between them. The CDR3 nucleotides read TGTGCCACCAGTGATATAATGAACACTGAAGCTTTCTTT. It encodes CATSDIMNTEAFF.

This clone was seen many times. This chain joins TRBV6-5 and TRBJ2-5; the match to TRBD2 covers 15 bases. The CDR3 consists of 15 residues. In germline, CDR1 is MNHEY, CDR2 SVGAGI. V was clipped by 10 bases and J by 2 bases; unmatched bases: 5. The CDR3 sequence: CATGLAGGKQETQYF. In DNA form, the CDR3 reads TGTGCCACGGGACTAGCGGGGGGAAAACAAGAGACCCAGTACTTC.

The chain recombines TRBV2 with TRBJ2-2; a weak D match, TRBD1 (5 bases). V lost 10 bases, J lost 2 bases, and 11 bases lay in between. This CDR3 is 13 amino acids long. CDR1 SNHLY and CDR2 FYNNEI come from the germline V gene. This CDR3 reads CATNRLNTGELFF. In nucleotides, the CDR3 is TGTGCCACCAACAGGCTTAACACCGGGGAGCTGTTTTTT.

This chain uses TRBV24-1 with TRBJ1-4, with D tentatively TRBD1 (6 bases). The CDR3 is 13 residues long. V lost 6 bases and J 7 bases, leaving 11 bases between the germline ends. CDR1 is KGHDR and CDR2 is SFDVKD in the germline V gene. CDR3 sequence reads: CATSTGLSEKLFF. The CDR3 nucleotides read TGTGCCACCAGTACAGGGTTGAGTGAAAAACTGTTTTTT.

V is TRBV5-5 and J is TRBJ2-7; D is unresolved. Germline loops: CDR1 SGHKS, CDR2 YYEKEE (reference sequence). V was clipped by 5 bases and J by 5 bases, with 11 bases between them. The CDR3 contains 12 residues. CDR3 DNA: TGTGCCAGCAGTCCACCCTACGACGAGCAGTACTTC. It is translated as CASSPPYDEQYF.

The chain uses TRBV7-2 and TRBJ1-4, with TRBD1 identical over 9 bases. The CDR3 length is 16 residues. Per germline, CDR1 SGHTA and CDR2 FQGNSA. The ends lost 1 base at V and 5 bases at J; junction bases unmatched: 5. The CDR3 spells CASSLDTGGSNEKLFF. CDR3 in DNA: TGTGCCAGCAGCTTAGATACAGGGGGCTCCAATGAAAAACTGTTTTTT.

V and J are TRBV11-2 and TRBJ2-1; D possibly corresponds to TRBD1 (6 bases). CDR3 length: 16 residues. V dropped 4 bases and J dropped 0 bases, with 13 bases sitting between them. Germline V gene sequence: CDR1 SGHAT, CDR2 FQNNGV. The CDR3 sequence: CASSSFRGSSYNEQFF. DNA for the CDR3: TGTGCCAGCAGCTCATTCAGGGGAAGCTCCTACAATGAGCAGTTCTTC.

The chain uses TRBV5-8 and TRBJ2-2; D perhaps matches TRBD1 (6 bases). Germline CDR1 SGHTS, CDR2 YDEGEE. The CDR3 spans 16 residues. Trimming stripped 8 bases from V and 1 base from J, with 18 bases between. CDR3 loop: CASEITRGLNTGELFF. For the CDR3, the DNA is TGTGCCAGTGAAATCACCAGGGGTCTGAACACCGGGGAGCTGTTTTTT.

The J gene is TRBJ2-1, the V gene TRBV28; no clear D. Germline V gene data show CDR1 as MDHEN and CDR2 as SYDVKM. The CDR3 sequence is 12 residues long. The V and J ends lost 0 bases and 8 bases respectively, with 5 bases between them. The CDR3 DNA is TGTGCCAGCAGTTTATGGGCCGATGAGCAGTTCTTC. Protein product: CASSLWADEQFF.

The CDR3 loop is CASSQADRGQEETQYF. The CDR3 nucleotides are TGCGCCAGCAGCCAAGCTGACAGGGGGCAGGAGGAGACCCAGTACTTC. This chain joins TRBV4-1 and TRBJ2-5, with 10 bases matching TRBD1. In germline, CDR1 is MGHRA, CDR2 YSYEKL. V dropped 1 base and J dropped 5; count of bases not matched to a gene: 7. The CDR3 runs to 16 residues.

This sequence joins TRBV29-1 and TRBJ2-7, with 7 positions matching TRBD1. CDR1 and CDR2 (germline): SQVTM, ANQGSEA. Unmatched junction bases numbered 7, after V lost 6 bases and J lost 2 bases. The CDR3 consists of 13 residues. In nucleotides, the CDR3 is TGCAGCGTACGCAGGGGGTCGGCCTACGAGCAGTACTTC. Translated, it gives CSVRRGSAYEQYF.

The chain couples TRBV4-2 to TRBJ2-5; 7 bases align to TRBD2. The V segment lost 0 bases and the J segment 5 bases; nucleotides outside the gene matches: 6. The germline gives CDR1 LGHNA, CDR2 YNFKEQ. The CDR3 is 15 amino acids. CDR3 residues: CASSQDSGGSETQYF. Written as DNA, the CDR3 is TGTGCCAGCAGCCAAGATTCGGGGGGATCGGAGACCCAGTACTTC.

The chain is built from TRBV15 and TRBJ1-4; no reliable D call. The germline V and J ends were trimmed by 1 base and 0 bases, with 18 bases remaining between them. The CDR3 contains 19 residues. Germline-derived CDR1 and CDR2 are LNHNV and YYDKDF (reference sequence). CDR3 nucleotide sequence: TGTGCCACCAGCAGAGGAGCCGGGTCGAACTTTGCAACTAATGAAAAACTGTTTTTT. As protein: CATSRGAGSNFATNEKLFF.

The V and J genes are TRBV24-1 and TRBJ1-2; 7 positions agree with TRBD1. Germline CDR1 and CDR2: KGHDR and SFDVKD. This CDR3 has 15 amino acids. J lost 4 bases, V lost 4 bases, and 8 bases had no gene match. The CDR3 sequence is CATSDGQAESYGYTF. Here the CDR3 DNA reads TGTGCCACCAGTGACGGACAGGCGGAAAGCTATGGCTACACCTTC.

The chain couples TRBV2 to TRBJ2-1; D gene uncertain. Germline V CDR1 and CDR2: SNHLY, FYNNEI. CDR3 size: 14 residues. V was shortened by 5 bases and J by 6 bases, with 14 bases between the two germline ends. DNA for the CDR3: TGTGCCAGCAGTTCAGAACGTGGCTTCAATGAGCAGTTCTTC. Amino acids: CASSSERGFNEQFF.

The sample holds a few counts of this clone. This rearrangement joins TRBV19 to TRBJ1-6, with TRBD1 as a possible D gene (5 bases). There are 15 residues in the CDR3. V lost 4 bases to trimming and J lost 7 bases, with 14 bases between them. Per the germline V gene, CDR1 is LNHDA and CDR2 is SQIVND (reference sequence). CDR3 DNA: TGTGCCAGTAGTAAGGGAGGGGTGCAAAATTCACCCCTCCACTTT. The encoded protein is CASSKGGVQNSPLHF. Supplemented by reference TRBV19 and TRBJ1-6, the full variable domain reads DGGITQSPKYLFRKEGQNVTLSCEQNLNHDAMYWYRQDPGQGLRLIYYSQIVNDFQKGDIAEGYSVSREKKESFPLTVTSAQKNPTAFYLCASSKGGVQNSPLHFGNGTRLTVT.

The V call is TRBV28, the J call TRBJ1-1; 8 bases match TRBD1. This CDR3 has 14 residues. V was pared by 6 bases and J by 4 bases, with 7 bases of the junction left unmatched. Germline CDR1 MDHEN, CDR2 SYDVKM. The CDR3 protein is CASSLIGQGTEAFF. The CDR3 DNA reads TGTGCCAGCAGCCTGATCGGACAGGGCACTGAAGCTTTCTTT.

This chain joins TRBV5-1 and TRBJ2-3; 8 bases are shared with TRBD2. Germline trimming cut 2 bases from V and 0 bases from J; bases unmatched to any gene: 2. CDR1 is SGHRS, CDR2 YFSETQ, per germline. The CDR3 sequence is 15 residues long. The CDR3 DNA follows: TGCGCCAGCAGCTTAGCGGGAGCGAGCACAGATACGCAGTATTTT. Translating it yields CASSLAGASTDTQYF.

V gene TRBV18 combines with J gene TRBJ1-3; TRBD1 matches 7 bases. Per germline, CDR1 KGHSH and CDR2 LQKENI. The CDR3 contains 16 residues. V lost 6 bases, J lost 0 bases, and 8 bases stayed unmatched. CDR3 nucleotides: TGTGCCAGCTCGGGTGGACAGGCACTCTCTGGAAACACCATATATTTT. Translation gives CASSGGQALSGNTIYF.